This record concerns one T cell receptor beta chain sequence. The antigen remains unidentified. This specimen belongs to a study of human T cells and chemical hapten exposure. General observations from the study: No change in TCRs above 1 in 1000 frequency was produced by DPC sensitization. PT1 expanded TCR counts and patch test score correlated positively.

From the RACE reads, TCRdb called clonotypes with MiXCR, one entry per CDR3 protein. The repertoire has about 120,000 distinct CDR3 sequences, approximately 15% of them found once; the top ten carry about 3%. The CDR3 sequence is 16 residues long. Germline-derived CDR1 and CDR2 are SGDLS and YYNGEE. V lost 4 bases to trimming and J lost 2 bases; unmatched junction nucleotides: 8. Time point noted: pre-sensitization, week 0. Treatment denoted: therapeutic diphenylcyclopropenone sensitization with weekly scalp DPC. Sequencing was performed on whole blood, taken in connection with sensitization to the hapten diphenylcyclopropenone (DPC). This receptor was obtained from a woman between 18 and 29 years old with alopecia areata. Some clones in this sample may be carry-over from other donors' samples. The chain is built from TRBV9 and TRBJ1-1; TRBD1 agrees at 10 bases. The CDR3 reads CASSSRDRGSNTEAFF. In DNA, the CDR3 is TGTGCCAGCAGCTCGCGGGACAGGGGTTCCAACACTGAAGCTTTCTTT.